In its sample, the clone carrying this T cell receptor beta chain was seen once. This record comes from a study of technical replicates of blood from a handful of donors. The V end was cut by 3 bases, the J end by 11 bases, with 14 bases between. The CDR3 has 13 amino acids. CDR1 is SNHLY, CDR2 FYNNEI, per germline. Here immunoSEQ multiplex PCR was the method, and the copy in TCRdb shows in-frame clones only, minus some. The repertoire consists of some 60,000 clones, with around 92% occurring once and the leading ten covering 3% to 4%. The TCR sequence derives from a human donor in good health. Some clones in this sample may be carry-over from other donors' samples. Sequencing used PBMCs. The V and J genes are TRBV2 and TRBJ1-3, with a possible D match to TRBD1 (5 bases). The CDR3 spells CASSERGGTPIYF. CDR3 nucleotides: TGTGCCAGCAGTGAGAGGGGAGGCACCCCCATATATTTT.